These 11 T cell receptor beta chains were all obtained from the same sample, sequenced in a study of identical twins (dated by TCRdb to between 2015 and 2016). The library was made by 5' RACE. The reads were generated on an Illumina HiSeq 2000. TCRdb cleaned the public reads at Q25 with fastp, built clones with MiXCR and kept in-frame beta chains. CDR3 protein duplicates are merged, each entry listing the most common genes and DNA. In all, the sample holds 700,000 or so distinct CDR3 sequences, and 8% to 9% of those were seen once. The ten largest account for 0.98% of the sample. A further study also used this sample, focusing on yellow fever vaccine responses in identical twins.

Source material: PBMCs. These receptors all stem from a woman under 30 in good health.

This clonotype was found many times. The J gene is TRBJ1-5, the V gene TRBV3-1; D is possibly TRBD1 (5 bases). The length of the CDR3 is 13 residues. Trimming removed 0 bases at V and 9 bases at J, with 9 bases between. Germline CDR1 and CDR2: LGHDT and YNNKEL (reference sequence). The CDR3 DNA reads TGTGCCAGCAGCCAAGACAGGGAGTGGCCCCAGCATTTT. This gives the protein CASSQDREWPQHF.

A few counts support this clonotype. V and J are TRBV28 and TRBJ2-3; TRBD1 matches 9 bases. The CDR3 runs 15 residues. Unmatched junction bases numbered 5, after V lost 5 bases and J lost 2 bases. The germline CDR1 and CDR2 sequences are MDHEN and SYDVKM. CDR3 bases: TGTGCCAGCAGTAGAGGGACAGGGTACACAGATACGCAGTATTTT. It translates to CASSRGTGYTDTQYF.

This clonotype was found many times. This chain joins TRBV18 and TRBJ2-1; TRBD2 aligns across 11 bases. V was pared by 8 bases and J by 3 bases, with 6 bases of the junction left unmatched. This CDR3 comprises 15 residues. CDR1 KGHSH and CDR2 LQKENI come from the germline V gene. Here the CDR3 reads CASSPLAGDYNEQFF. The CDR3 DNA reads TGTGCCAGCAGCCCACTAGCGGGAGACTACAATGAGCAGTTCTTC.

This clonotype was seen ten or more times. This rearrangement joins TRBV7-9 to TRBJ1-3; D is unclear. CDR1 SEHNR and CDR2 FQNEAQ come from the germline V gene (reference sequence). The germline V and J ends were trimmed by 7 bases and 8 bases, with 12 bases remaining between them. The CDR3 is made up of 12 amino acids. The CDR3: CASTPNVDTIYF. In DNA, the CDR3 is TGTGCCAGCACCCCAAACGTGGACACCATATATTTT.

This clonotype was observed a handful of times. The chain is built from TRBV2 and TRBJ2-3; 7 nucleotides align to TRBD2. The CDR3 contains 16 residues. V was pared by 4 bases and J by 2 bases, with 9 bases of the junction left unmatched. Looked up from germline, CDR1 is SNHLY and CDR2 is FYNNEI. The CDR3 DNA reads TGTGCCAGCAGTGGGGTTTCGGGGGGTCCCACAGATACGCAGTATTTT. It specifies CASSGVSGGPTDTQYF.

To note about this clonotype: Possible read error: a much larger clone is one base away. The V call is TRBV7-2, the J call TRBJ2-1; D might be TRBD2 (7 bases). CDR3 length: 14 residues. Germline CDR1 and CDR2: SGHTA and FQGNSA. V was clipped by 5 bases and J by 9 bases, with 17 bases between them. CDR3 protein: CASSATKGEGEQFF. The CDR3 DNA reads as TGTGCCAGCAGCGCAACCAAGGGGGAGGGTGAGCAGTTCTTC.

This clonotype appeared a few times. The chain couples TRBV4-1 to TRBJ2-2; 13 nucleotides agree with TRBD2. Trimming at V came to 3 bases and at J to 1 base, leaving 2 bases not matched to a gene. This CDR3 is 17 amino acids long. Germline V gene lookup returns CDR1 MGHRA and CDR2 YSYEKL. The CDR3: CASSHGTSGKNTGELFF. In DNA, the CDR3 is TGCGCCAGCAGCCACGGGACTAGCGGGAAGAACACCGGGGAGCTGTTTTTT.

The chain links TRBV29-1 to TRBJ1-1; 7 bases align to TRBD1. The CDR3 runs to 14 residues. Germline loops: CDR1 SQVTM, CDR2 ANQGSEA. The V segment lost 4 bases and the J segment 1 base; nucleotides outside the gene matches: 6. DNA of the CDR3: TGCAGCGTTGGAAGGGGGCAAGGGAACACTGAAGCTTTCTTT. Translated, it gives CSVGRGQGNTEAFF. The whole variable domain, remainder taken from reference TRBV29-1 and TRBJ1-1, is SAVISQKPSRDICQRGTSLTIQCQVDSQVTMMFWYRQQPGQSLTLIATANQGSEATYESGFVIDKFPISRPNLTFSTLTVSNMSPEDSSIYLCSVGRGQGNTEAFFGQGTRLTVV.

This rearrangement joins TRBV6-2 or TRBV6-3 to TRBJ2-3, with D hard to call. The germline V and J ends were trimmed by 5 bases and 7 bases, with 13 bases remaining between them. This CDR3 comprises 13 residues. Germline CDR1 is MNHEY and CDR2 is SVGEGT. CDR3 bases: TGTGCCAGCAGTAACCCCAGTCCGAATACGCAGTATTTT. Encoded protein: CASSNPSPNTQYF.

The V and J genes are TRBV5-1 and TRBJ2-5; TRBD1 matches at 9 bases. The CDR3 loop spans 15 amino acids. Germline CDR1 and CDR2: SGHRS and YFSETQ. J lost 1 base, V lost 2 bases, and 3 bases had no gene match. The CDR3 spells CASSFRDRVQETQYF. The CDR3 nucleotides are TGCGCCAGCAGCTTTAGGGACAGGGTCCAAGAGACCCAGTACTTC.

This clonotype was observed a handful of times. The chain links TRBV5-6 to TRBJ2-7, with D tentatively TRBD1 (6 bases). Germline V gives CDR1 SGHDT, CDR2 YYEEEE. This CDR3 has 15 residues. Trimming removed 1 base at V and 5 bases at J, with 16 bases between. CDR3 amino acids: CASSLMGQGRNEQYF. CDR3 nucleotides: TGTGCCAGCAGCTTGATGGGGCAGGGGCGCAACGAGCAGTACTTC. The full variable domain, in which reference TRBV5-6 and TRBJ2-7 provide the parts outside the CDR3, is DAGVTQSPTHLIKTRGQQVTLRCSPKSGHDTVSWYQQALGQGPQFIFQYYEEEERQRGNFPDRFSGHQFPNYSSELNVNALLLGDSALYLCASSLMGQGRNEQYFGPGTRLTVT.